This TCR beta chain was found in a study of cytomegalovirus exposure and HLA in healthy donors. Researchers ran the PCR with 60 Vbeta and 13 Jbeta primers. Method: immunoSEQ multiplex PCR; TCRdb's copy keeps in-frame clones and lacks some. The sample includes 100,000 to 150,000 clones, 80% to 85% of them seen just once. The material sequenced was PBMCs. This clonotype was obtained from a woman aged 25 to 45 in good health and CMV-seronegative.

CDR3 nucleotides: TGTGCCAGCAGTGAAAGGGGCGAGATCACTGAAGCTTTCTTT. Protein product: CASSERGEITEAFF. The chain couples TRBV6-1 to TRBJ1-1, with D perhaps TRBD1 (5 bases). Germline CDR1 is MNHNS and CDR2 is SASEGT. Trimming took 2 bases from V and 4 from J, leaving 11 bases between them. CDR3 length: 14 amino acids.